This section outlines one T cell receptor (beta chain) sequence together with its context. Its antigen remains unidentified. V dropped 3 bases and J dropped 5 bases, with 13 bases sitting between them. CDR1 LGHNT and CDR2 FRNRAP come from the germline V gene. This CDR3 contains 14 residues. It was with 60 Vbeta and 13 Jbeta primers that the PCR ran. Sequencing used immunoSEQ multiplex PCR; TCRdb keeps in-frame clones, though not all of them. The sample yields around 140,000 clones, about four fifths seen once. The data were obtained in a study of cytomegalovirus exposure and HLA in healthy donors. General study points: Likely technical artifact: a cluster of highly shared sequence variants. Some TCR beta chains (roughly 160 of them) were listed as cytomegalovirus-associated. Reported results showed that the classifier diagnosed cytomegalovirus status with high specificity and sensitivity.

This sequence joins TRBV12-5 and TRBJ2-5; maybe TRBD1 (6 bases). The TCR comes from a male donor in good health and CMV-seronegative. Sequenced sample: PBMCs. CDR3 in amino acids: CASGLWGLGETQYF. The CDR3 DNA is TGTGCTAGTGGTTTATGGGGGCTGGGCGAGACCCAGTACTTC.